This T cell receptor beta chain comes out of a study of OX40 agonist ivuxolimab in advanced cancers. Study background: Intravenous ivuxolimab at 0.01 to 10 mg/kg was given to patients every 2 weeks. Of mixed ages from about 20 to 80 and averaging roughly 66 years, the group was approximately 80% male.

This table comes from immunoSEQ multiplex PCR, and its TCRdb copy is limited to in-frame clones, with some not included. The sample has about 79,000 clones, approximately 94% seen once; the top ten hold 8% to 10%. In germline, CDR1 is LNHDA, CDR2 SQIVND (reference sequence). Trimming took off 4 bases at V and 8 bases at J, with 6 bases between the two ends. The CDR3 extends over 11 amino acids. The sample in question was CD4+ or CD8+ T cells sorted from blood, obtained in a trial of the OX40 agonist ivuxolimab. The chain couples TRBV19 to TRBJ2-1; D gene uncertain. The source of this sequence is an adult with an advanced solid tumor such as melanoma, head and neck, liver or kidney cancer. In DNA, the CDR3 is TGTGCCAGTAGTAAGGCTTATGAGCAGTTCTTC. It translates to CASSKAYEQFF.